This entry concerns a single T cell receptor (beta chain). This record comes from a study of blood T cell repertoires in COVID-19. Study summary: The United States, Italy and Spain provided the acute and convalescent COVID-19 samples. T cells, B-cell-depleted T cells, or PBMCs supplied cDNA or gDNA.

V lost 1 base, J lost 1 base, and 13 bases lay in between. Germline loops: CDR1 MDHEN, CDR2 SYDVKM. The CDR3 length is 17 residues. Original methodology: Reference gene primer amplification in the assay estimated nucleated cell counts. Profiled with immunoSEQ multiplex PCR; TCRdb holds only in-frame clones, not every one. D and trimming were read from the DNA, whereas the V and J calls and clone size are those reported in that table. The sample includes about 120,000 clones, roughly 85% seen only once; the top ten take approximately 1.5%. V and J are TRBV28 and TRBJ1-4; D perhaps matches TRBD1 (6 bases). This receptor was obtained from a man aged 35-49 years with acute or convalescent COVID-19. Sequencing used peripheral blood. The CDR3 is CASSLSYLQGTNEKLFF. In DNA, the CDR3 is TGTGCCAGCAGTTTATCCTACCTACAGGGAACTAATGAAAAACTGTTTTTT.